The 29 T cell receptor beta chains reported below all come from one sample, sequenced in a study of T cell responses to AZD1222 COVID-19 vaccine. Sequenced by immunoSEQ multiplex PCR; TCRdb stores in-frame clones only, minus some. Among 130,000 or so clones listed, 80% to 90% were seen once. The material sequenced was peripheral blood, taken on day 0 of AZD1222 vaccination. Receptor source: an adult in good health.

The V gene is TRBV18, the J gene TRBJ2-1, with 10 bases identical to TRBD2. The J segment lost 0 bases and the V segment lost 1 base, leaving 6 bases of the junction unmatched. In germline, CDR1 is KGHSH, CDR2 LQKENI. There are 18 residues in the CDR3. The CDR3: CASSPQIASGSSYNEQFF. The DNA for the CDR3 is TGTGCCAGCTCACCACAGATCGCTAGCGGGAGCTCCTACAATGAGCAGTTCTTC.

This chain's CDR3 is CASSEYRASNQPQHF. The CDR3 region has the DNA TGTGCCAGCAGTGAGTACAGGGCTAGCAATCAGCCCCAGCATTTT. The chain carries TRBV6-1 and TRBJ1-5, with a weak D call TRBD1 (6 bases). This CDR3 has 15 residues. Germline lookup yields CDR1 MNHNS and CDR2 SASEGT. Trimming removed 3 bases from V and 0 bases from J, with 9 bases in between.

The genes are TRBV5-8 and TRBJ1-2, with D hard to call. CDR1 is SGHTS, CDR2 YDEGEE, per germline. V was trimmed by 4 bases and J by 3 bases, leaving 16 bases between them. CDR3 length: 15 residues. The CDR3 coding sequence is TGTGCCAGCAGCGAACAACCAAACCGGCACTATGGCTACACCTTC. Encoded protein: CASSEQPNRHYGYTF.

The gene calls are TRBV7-2 and TRBJ2-5; D possibly uses TRBD1 or TRBD2 (6 bases each). CDR3 length: 14 amino acids. V gave up 2 bases and J gave up 4 bases, with 11 bases separating them. Looked up from germline, CDR1 is SGHTA and CDR2 is FQGNSA. CDR3 residues: CASSLYEGGETQYF. Written as DNA, the CDR3 is TGTGCCAGCAGCTTATACGAGGGGGGAGAGACCCAGTACTTC.

This chain uses TRBV27 with TRBJ1-1; TRBD1 aligns across 8 bases. Unmatched junction bases numbered 2, after V lost 5 bases and J lost 0 bases. Germline CDR1 reads MNHEY; CDR2 reads SMNVEV (reference sequence). This CDR3 comprises 14 residues. The CDR3 DNA sequence: TGTGCCAGCAGTATCAGGGGGCTGAACACTGAAGCTTTCTTT. As protein: CASSIRGLNTEAFF.

The chain is built from TRBV19 and TRBJ1-5, with 10 bases lining up with TRBD1. CDR1 and CDR2 from the germline V gene are LNHDA and SQIVND (reference sequence). The CDR3 is 16 residues long. V was pared by 3 bases and J by 1 base, with 3 bases of the junction left unmatched. CDR3 nucleotide sequence: TGTGCCAGTAGTATCCAGACAGGGGGCAGCAATCAGCCCCAGCATTTT. As protein: CASSIQTGGSNQPQHF. Full variable domain (outside the CDR3, taken from reference TRBV19 and TRBJ1-5): DGGITQSPKYLFRKEGQNVTLSCEQNLNHDAMYWYRQDPGQGLRLIYYSQIVNDFQKGDIAEGYSVSREKKESFPLTVTSAQKNPTAFYLCASSIQTGGSNQPQHFGDGTRLSIL.

V usage is TRBV7-2 and J usage is TRBJ2-2; 7 bases are shared with TRBD2. The CDR3 runs to 16 residues. Germline V CDR1 and CDR2: SGHTA, FQGNSA. Losses at the gene ends were 5 bases for V and 2 bases for J; bases not matched to a gene: 8. The CDR3 nucleotides read TGTGCCAGCAGCCCCTCGGGGGGACTAAACACCGGGGAGCTGTTTTTT. Residues: CASSPSGGLNTGELFF.

J is TRBJ1-3 and V is TRBV5-6, with TRBD1 as a possible D gene (5 bases). The CDR3 totals 14 residues. V dropped 3 bases and J dropped 4 bases, with 11 bases sitting between them. Per the germline V gene, CDR1 is SGHDT and CDR2 is YYEEEE. The CDR3 DNA follows: TGTGCCAGCAGCTGGGGACTGGCCGGAAACACCATATATTTT. This translates into CASSWGLAGNTIYF.

The CDR3, as DNA: TGTGCCAGCAGCTTGGGGACAGGGATTGGGGCCAACGTCCTGACTTTC. The encoded protein is CASSLGTGIGANVLTF. This chain connects TRBV7-3 to TRBJ2-6, with 9 nucleotides matching TRBD1. Per the germline V gene, CDR1 is SGHTA and CDR2 is FQGTGA. This CDR3 has 16 amino acids. After removal of 3 bases from V and 3 bases from J, the junction contained 3 bases not matched to a gene.

This clone has only one observation. The chain joins TRBV7-9 to TRBJ2-1, with D possibly matching TRBD1 (6 bases). Germline V gene lookup returns CDR1 SEHNR and CDR2 FQNEAQ (reference sequence). The germline V and J ends were trimmed by 5 bases and 7 bases, with 18 bases remaining between them. CDR3 length equals 15 residues. The CDR3 loop reads CASSLGGPPRNEQFF. CDR3 nucleotides: TGTGCCAGCAGCCTTGGGGGCCCCCCGCGGAATGAGCAGTTCTTC.

This clone has a single count. The V and J genes are TRBV9 and TRBJ1-2; 8 nucleotides agree with TRBD1. Germline V gene lookup returns CDR1 SGDLS and CDR2 YYNGEE. J lost 6 bases, V lost 3 bases, and 13 bases had no gene match. CDR3 length: 16 amino acids. CDR3 residues: CASSANPDRVVDGYTF. CDR3 DNA: TGTGCCAGCAGCGCCAACCCGGACAGGGTGGTTGATGGCTACACCTTC. Variable domain in full (rest from reference TRBV9 and TRBJ1-2): DSGVTQTPKHLITATGQRVTLRCSPRSGDLSVYWYQQSLDQGLQFLIQYYNGEERAKGNILERFSAQQFPDLHSELNLSSLELGDSALYFCASSANPDRVVDGYTFGSGTRLTVV.

The chain recombines TRBV7-9 with TRBJ1-2; possibly TRBD1 for D (6 bases). V gave up 3 bases and J gave up 6 bases, with 11 bases separating them. Germline V gives CDR1 SEHNR, CDR2 FQNEAQ (reference sequence). This CDR3 spans 13 amino acids. CDR3 nucleotide sequence: TGTGCCAGCAGCTTCCGACAGGAACATGGCTACACCTTC. Translated, it gives CASSFRQEHGYTF.

V is TRBV9 and J is TRBJ1-2, with D unclear. CDR3 size: 13 residues. V shed 0 bases and J shed 3 bases, with 6 bases lying between them. CDR1 is SGDLS and CDR2 is YYNGEE in the germline V gene. Written as DNA, the CDR3 is TGTGCCAGCAGCGTAGGGCTGGACTATGGCTACACCTTC. It specifies CASSVGLDYGYTF.

This chain connects TRBV5-4 to TRBJ1-1; no definite D call. Trimming cost V 3 bases and J 2 bases, with 11 bases left between them. Germline CDR1 and CDR2: SGHNT and YYREEE (reference sequence). This CDR3 contains 14 residues. CDR3 sequence reads: CASSSGSDNTEAFF. The CDR3 DNA is TGTGCCAGCAGCTCGGGATCGGACAACACTGAAGCTTTCTTT.

The CDR3 bases are TGTGCCAGCAGCCCCCCACTAGCGGCCTACAATGAGCAGTTCTTC. Translating gives CASSPPLAAYNEQFF. The chain links TRBV7-2 to TRBJ2-1; 8 bases match TRBD2. The CDR3 has 15 amino acids. V dropped 5 bases and J dropped 2; count of bases not matched to a gene: 5. The germline gives CDR1 SGHTA, CDR2 FQGNSA.

CDR3 in amino acids: CASSTGNPEAFF. The CDR3 nucleotides are TGTGCCAGCAGCACGGGAAACCCTGAAGCTTTCTTT. The rearrangement links TRBV28 to TRBJ1-1; D gene uncertain. Germline V lookup: CDR1 MDHEN, CDR2 SYDVKM. This CDR3 comprises 12 residues. V gave up 6 bases and J gave up 6 bases, with 11 bases separating them.

This chain connects TRBV6-6 to TRBJ1-2, with 9 bases identical to TRBD1. Unmatched junction bases numbered 5, after V lost 5 bases and J lost 7 bases. This CDR3 region has 13 residues. Per the germline V gene, CDR1 is MNHNY and CDR2 is SVGAGI (reference sequence). The CDR3 bases are TGTGCCAGCAGTACGGGACAGGGTTCTGGCTACACCTTC. The encoded protein is CASSTGQGSGYTF.

CDR3: CASSPPTSGGRLRYF. CDR3 nucleotide sequence: TGTGCCAGCAGTCCGCCGACTAGCGGGGGCCGCCTTAGGTACTTC. The rearrangement joins TRBV28 to TRBJ2-5; 12 nucleotides align to TRBD2. The CDR3 extends over 15 amino acids. The V gene end was trimmed by 5 bases and the J gene end by 13 bases; junction bases not matched to a gene: 14. Germline V gene data show CDR1 as MDHEN and CDR2 as SYDVKM.

V gene TRBV3-1 (or the pseudogene TRBV3-2) combines with J gene TRBJ2-7, with a tentative D call TRBD2 (6 bases). Trimming removed 1 base from V and 7 bases from J, with 14 bases in between. CDR3 length: 14 amino acids. The germline V gene encodes CDR1 LGHDT and CDR2 YNNKEL (reference sequence). This CDR3 reads CASSQVGGAEEQYF. CDR3 coding DNA: TGTGCCAGCAGCCAAGTCGGCGGGGCGGAGGAGCAGTACTTC.

The chain is built from TRBV6-5 and TRBJ1-2; 7 bases align to TRBD1. In germline, CDR1 is MNHEY, CDR2 SVGAGI. The CDR3 loop spans 16 amino acids. Germline trimming cut 0 bases from V and 4 bases from J; bases unmatched to any gene: 8. The CDR3 spells CASSYSTGQTGYGYTF. In nucleotides, the CDR3 is TGTGCCAGCAGTTACTCGACGGGACAGACAGGCTATGGCTACACCTTC.

The V gene is TRBV20-1, the J gene TRBJ1-2; D may be TRBD1 (5 bases). The V and J ends lost 4 bases and 4 bases respectively, with 7 bases between them. CDR3 size: 11 residues. CDR1 and CDR2 from the germline V gene are DFQATT and SNEGSKA (reference sequence). In nucleotides, the CDR3 is TGCAGTGCTACAGGGCCCTATGGCTACACCTTC. It specifies CSATGPYGYTF.

The chain recombines TRBV27 with TRBJ2-2; D not certain. The germline CDR1 and CDR2 sequences are MNHEY and SMNVEV (reference sequence). The CDR3 contains 14 residues. Trimming shortened V by 3 bases and J by 3 bases, and 8 bases separated the two germline ends. The CDR3, as DNA: TGTGCCAGCAGTTTGGACCTCTACACCGGGGAGCTGTTTTTT. Protein sequence: CASSLDLYTGELFF.

The chain has TRBV18 and TRBJ2-5; D unclear. Germline CDR1 is KGHSH and CDR2 is LQKENI. Trimming removed 0 bases at V and 5 bases at J, with 13 bases between. CDR3 length equals 15 residues. Here the CDR3 DNA reads TGTGCCAGCTCACCACCGACGGCAGGTGGGGAGACCCAGTACTTC. Encoded protein: CASSPPTAGGETQYF.

The chain has TRBV28 and TRBJ2-2; D remains ambiguous. V lost 10 bases and J 5 bases, leaving 5 bases between the germline ends. CDR3 length: 10 amino acids. CDR1 is MDHEN and CDR2 is SYDVKM in the germline V gene. Written as DNA, the CDR3 is TGTGCCACCTCAACCGGGGAGCTGTTTTTT. Encoded protein: CATSTGELFF. Using reference TRBV28 and TRBJ2-2 for the parts outside the CDR3, the full variable domain is DVKVTQSSRYLVKRTGEKVFLECVQDMDHENMFWYRQDPGLGLRLIYFSYDVKMKEKGDIPEGYSVSREKKERFSLILESASTNQTSMYLCATSTGELFFGEGSRLTVL.

The chain carries TRBV28 and TRBJ1-2; D gene uncertain. The CDR3 is made up of 13 amino acids. The V gene's germline CDR1 is MDHEN and CDR2 SYDVKM. V lost 6 bases, J lost 0 bases, and 8 bases lay in between. This chain's CDR3 is CASRAFANYGYTF. In DNA, the CDR3 is TGTGCCAGCAGAGCCTTTGCTAACTATGGCTACACCTTC.

The V call is TRBV2, the J call TRBJ2-2; a weak D match, TRBD2 (5 bases). The CDR3 runs to 14 residues. Germline CDR1 reads SNHLY; CDR2 reads FYNNEI. The V gene lost 4 bases and the J gene lost 10 bases, with 16 bases spanning the gap. The CDR3 nucleotides are TGTGCCAGCAGTGCTCTGAGGGAGAACGAGGAGCTGTTTTTT. Translation: CASSALRENEELFF.

This rearrangement joins TRBV19 to TRBJ1-1; 7 nucleotides match TRBD1. V shed 7 bases, J shed 11 bases, and the junction held 19 bases outside the gene matches. This CDR3 comprises 15 residues. Germline V CDR1 and CDR2: LNHDA, SQIVND (reference sequence). The CDR3 region is CASKRSPGDSRVAFF. In nucleotides, the CDR3 is TGTGCCAGTAAAAGGAGTCCGGGGGACAGCAGGGTTGCTTTCTTT.

The V gene is TRBV5-6, the J gene TRBJ1-3; D gene ambiguous. There are 16 residues in the CDR3. Germline CDR1 and CDR2: SGHDT and YYEEEE. Trimming took off 5 bases at V and 0 bases at J, with 15 bases between the two ends. The CDR3 sequence: CASSAPFEGSGNTIYF. In DNA, the CDR3 is TGTGCCAGCAGTGCGCCGTTCGAAGGCTCTGGAAACACCATATATTTT.

This clone was counted only a few times. This chain links TRBV5-4 with TRBJ2-2; D tentatively reads TRBD1 or TRBD2 (5 bases each). Trimming took 4 bases from V and 3 from J, leaving 13 bases between them. The germline V gene encodes CDR1 SGHNT and CDR2 YYREEE (reference sequence). The CDR3 spans 15 residues. For the CDR3, the DNA is TGTGCCAGCAGCAGAGGGACGGTGCACACCGGGGAGCTGTTTTTT. Protein product: CASSRGTVHTGELFF.